The 9 T cell receptor beta chains given below trace back to one sample, sequenced in a study of blood T cell repertoires in COVID-19. Produced via immunoSEQ multiplex PCR; TCRdb's table is partial and in-frame only. The sample yields roughly 250,000 clones, roughly 87% seen once. The specimen sequenced was PBMCs or T cells enriched from blood (not recorded which). The receptor set was obtained from a woman younger than 45 with acute COVID-19.

This clone was counted a few times. The chain employs TRBV11-2 and TRBJ1-5; tentative D call: TRBD1 (5 bases). Germline CDR1 SGHAT, CDR2 FQNNGV. The CDR3 is made up of 15 amino acids. V lost 0 bases, J lost 6 bases, and 12 bases lay in between. CDR3 sequence: CASSLEGFGGQPQHF. CDR3 nucleotide sequence: TGTGCCAGCAGCTTAGAAGGGTTCGGGGGTCAGCCCCAGCATTTT.

The rearrangement joins TRBV6-5 to TRBJ2-3; D not certain. The CDR3 covers 11 residues. Trimming took 7 bases from V and 2 from J, leaving 4 bases between them. Germline values: CDR1 MNHEY, CDR2 SVGAGI. The CDR3 protein is CASTFTDTQYF. DNA for the CDR3: TGTGCCAGCACATTCACAGATACGCAGTATTTT.

The CDR3 loop reads CASSVQGAPHTEAFF. CDR3 coding DNA: TGCGCCAGCAGCGTACAGGGGGCACCACACACTGAAGCTTTCTTT. The gene calls are TRBV5-1 and TRBJ1-1; 9 positions match TRBD1. The CDR3 consists of 15 residues. Losses at the gene ends were 4 bases for V and 3 bases for J; bases not matched to a gene: 7. Germline assignment: CDR1 SGHRS and CDR2 YFSETQ.

This sequence joins TRBV19 and TRBJ2-7, with TRBD1 matching 11 bases. V lost 4 bases and J lost 0; bases outside the gene matches: 5. CDR1 and CDR2 from the germline V gene are LNHDA and SQIVND (reference sequence). The CDR3 totals 16 residues. The CDR3 is CASSRGQGALSYEQYF. In DNA, the CDR3 is TGTGCCAGTAGTAGAGGACAGGGGGCCCTCTCCTACGAGCAGTACTTC.

The gene calls are TRBV6-5 and TRBJ1-2, with 9 bases fitting TRBD1. The CDR3 has 15 residues. CDR1 MNHEY and CDR2 SVGAGI come from the germline V gene. V dropped 0 bases and J dropped 5; count of bases not matched to a gene: 4. The CDR3 DNA reads TGTGCCAGCAGTTACTCGGCGACAGGGGGATATGGCTACACCTTC. This codes for CASSYSATGGYGYTF.

The V call is TRBV12-3 or TRBV12-4, the J call TRBJ1-2, with 8 bases identical to TRBD1. J gave up 9 bases and V 1 base, and 4 bases lay outside the gene matches. The CDR3 runs to 13 residues. This CDR3 reads CASSLEGQGSYTF. Written as DNA, the CDR3 is TGTGCCAGCAGTTTAGAAGGACAGGGAAGCTACACCTTC.

The rearrangement uses TRBV7-2 and TRBJ2-7; D not resolved. The germline V gene encodes CDR1 SGHTA and CDR2 FQGNSA. This CDR3 has 14 residues. Deletions cut 0 bases from V and 4 bases from J, with 10 bases between. This chain's CDR3 is CASSLAASPYEQYF. CDR3 in DNA: TGTGCCAGCAGCTTAGCGGCTTCTCCATACGAGCAGTACTTC.

The rearrangement links TRBV5-1 to TRBJ2-7; D possibly corresponds to TRBD1 (6 bases). V was cut by 5 bases and J by 6 bases, with 12 bases left in between. The CDR3 extends over 12 amino acids. Germline CDR1 SGHRS, CDR2 YFSETQ. This CDR3 reads CASSWTVGEQYF. CDR3 coding DNA: TGCGCCAGCAGTTGGACAGTGGGCGAGCAGTACTTC.

The genes are TRBV29-1 and TRBJ1-4; 7 bases map to TRBD1. The ends lost 7 bases at V and 7 bases at J; junction bases unmatched: 3. CDR1 SQVTM and CDR2 ANQGSEA come from the germline V gene. The CDR3 is 11 residues long. This chain's CDR3 is CSGGTVEKLFF. The DNA of the CDR3 is TGCAGCGGGGGGACAGTTGAAAAACTGTTTTTT.